Listed below are T cell receptor beta chains from one sample, sequenced in a study of patients and donors after allogeneic stem cell transplantation. One entry per CDR3 protein results from TCRdb running MiXCR on the RT-PCR reads. The table lists about a million distinct CDR3 sequences, more than 15% of them singletons. The sequenced sample was blood, either unsorted or a sorted T cell fraction (not recorded which). All receptors come from a human donor who was either an allogeneic HSCT recipient or a stem cell or donor lymphocyte infusion donor (not recorded which). It is not recorded whose cells these are; they may come from a transplant donor. Both conserved end residues are part of each CDR3. The D gene is left open where the match is weak. Some rows have no size entry. The others give once, few or many, or a class for an expanded clone.

>TRBV7-2|-|TRBJ2-1|-
TGTGCCAGCAGGCCCACGTCGGACTCTTACAATGAGCAGTTCTTC
CASRPTSDSYNEQFF
>TRBV10-3|-|TRBJ1-2|-
TGTGCCATCAACAGGGACGGCTACACCTTC
CAINRDGYTF
>TRBV5-1|TRBD2|TRBJ2-1|-
TGCGCCAGCAGCTTGCGGGAGGGCCCCAATGAGCAGTTCTTC
CASSLREGPNEQFF
>TRBV24-1|-|TRBJ2-3|once
TGTGCCACCGCCCAGGGGGATACGCAGTATTTT
CATAQGDTQYF
>TRBV5-4|TRBD2|TRBJ2-1|few
TGTGCCAGCAGCTTGACCCAGCGGGGTAACAATGAGCAGTTCTTC
CASSLTQRGNNEQFF
>TRBV6-1|TRBD2|TRBJ2-1|-
TGTGCCAGCCCCCGGACTAGCGGAGACGCGGATGAGCAGTTCTTC
CASPRTSGDADEQFF
>TRBV7-9|-|TRBJ1-1|few
TGTGCCAGCAGCCCAAGAACCCTCCTGGACAGAGGCAGGGAAGCTTTCTTT
CASSPRTLLDRGREAFF
>TRBV6-6|-|TRBJ2-2|-
TGTGCCAGCAACTCACGAGGGACCGGGGAGCTGTTTTTT
CASNSRGTGELFF
>TRBV20-1|-|TRBJ1-6|few
TGCAGTGCTAGAGAAAACAGCAGTAATTCACCCCTCCACTTT
CSARENSSNSPLHF
>TRBV3-1|-|TRBJ2-1|few
TGTGCCAGCAGCCCTCGGGTTAGCGACTCCTACAATGAGCAGTTCTTC
CASSPRVSDSYNEQFF
>TRBV20-1|TRBD1|TRBJ1-6|once
TGCAGTGCCGTCGGACAGGGAGAAAATTCACCCCTCCACTTT
CSAVGQGENSPLHF
>TRBV5-1|TRBD2|TRBJ2-7|-
TGCGCCAGCAGCTTGGGGTACTGGGGGACTACAACCTACGAGCAGTACTTC
CASSLGYWGTTTYEQYF
>TRBV6-5|TRBD1|TRBJ2-7|-
TGTGCCAGCAGTTACTTCGGACAGGGGGCAAGGTACGAGCAGTACTTC
CASSYFGQGARYEQYF
>TRBV7-9|-|TRBJ2-1|-
TGTGCCAGCAGCCAAGGGGGGACTCCCAGATTC
CASSQGGTPRF
>TRBV4-2|-|TRBJ2-2|-
TGTGCCAGCAGCCAAGATGAAGGGGAAACCGGGGAGCTGTTTTTT
CASSQDEGETGELFF
>TRBV7-2|TRBD1|TRBJ2-3|-
TGTGCCAGCAGCTCGGGGACAGTTGACACAGATACGCAGTATTTT
CASSSGTVDTDTQYF
>TRBV12-3/TRBV12-4|-|TRBJ2-7|-
TGTGCCAGCAGTTTCCGGCTCCGCCAGCGGGAGCAGTACTTC
CASSFRLRQREQYF
>TRBV20-1|-|TRBJ2-5|-
TGCAGTGCTAGTGTCCCAGCCCGGGAGACCCAGTACTTC
CSASVPARETQYF
>TRBV30|-|TRBJ2-7|few
TGTGCCTGGAGTGCCCCGCATGGCATCTCCTACGAGCAGTACTTC
CAWSAPHGISYEQYF
>TRBV6-1|-|TRBJ2-2|many
TGTGCCAGCAGTCCAACCGACAGCTCCGGGGAGCTGTTTTTT
CASSPTDSSGELFF
>TRBV12-3/TRBV12-4|-|TRBJ1-3|-
TGTGCCAGCCGGAGGTCCGGAAACACCATATATTTT
CASRRSGNTIYF
>TRBV5-1|TRBD2|TRBJ2-7|few
TGCGCCAGCAGCTCATTAGCGGGTATATCCGAGCAGTACTTC
CASSSLAGISEQYF
>TRBV7-2|-|TRBJ2-3|few
TGTGCCAGCAGCTTAGCGTACCTCTCGACAGATACGCAGTATTTT
CASSLAYLSTDTQYF
>TRBV6-2/TRBV6-3|-|TRBJ2-7|-
TGTGCCAGCAGTTACAAGCCTTCCTACGAGCAGTACTTC
CASSYKPSYEQYF
>TRBV12-3/TRBV12-4|-|TRBJ1-2|-
TGTGCCAGCAGCCCCATGGGTGGGTACTATGGCTACACCTTC
CASSPMGGYYGYTF
>TRBV5-6|-|TRBJ1-1|-
TGTGCCAGCAGCTTCGTCCGGGACACAGGAGGCACTGAAGCTTTCTTT
CASSFVRDTGGTEAFF
>TRBV19|TRBD2|TRBJ2-1|-
TGTGCCAGTAGTATAGTTATTTTGAGCGGGAGAAGCTCCTACAATGAGCAGTTCTTC
CASSIVILSGRSSYNEQFF
>TRBV19|-|TRBJ1-1|-
TGTGCCAGTAGTATAGGAGGGACGAGAAATGGAGCTTTCTTT
CASSIGGTRNGAFF
>TRBV20-1|TRBD1|TRBJ1-1|few
TGCAGTGCTAGAGACCAGGGGGTAGGGGACACTGAAGCTTTCTTT
CSARDQGVGDTEAFF
>TRBV6-2/TRBV6-3|TRBD2|TRBJ2-2|-
TGTGCCAGCAGTACTAGGGGACTAGCCGGCGGGGAGCTGTTTTTT
CASSTRGLAGGELFF
>TRBV12-5|-|TRBJ1-1|-
TGTGCTAGTGGTTTGGTCGATGGGACTGAAGCTTTCTTT
CASGLVDGTEAFF
>TRBV29-1|TRBD1|TRBJ1-2|many
TGCAGCGGCCGGGACAGGAAGGATGATGGCTACACCTTC
CSGRDRKDDGYTF
>TRBV20-1|-|TRBJ1-5|many
TGCAGTGCTCGCCTGGGGGGGAGGGTCGATCAGCCCCAGCATTTT
CSARLGGRVDQPQHF
>TRBV5-1|-|TRBJ2-5|-
TGCGCCAGCAGCTTGTCGGCCAGGGTCCAAGAGACCCAGTACTTC
CASSLSARVQETQYF
>TRBV7-9|-|TRBJ2-1|-
TGTGCCAGCAGCTTAGTCGGTAGGGCAGGGCTGTACAATGAGCAGTTCTTC
CASSLVGRAGLYNEQFF
>TRBV12-3/TRBV12-4|-|TRBJ2-7|-
TGTGCCAGCCGCCGGGCCGGCGAGCAGTACTTC
CASRRAGEQYF
>TRBV6-5|TRBD1|TRBJ2-3|-
TGTCGCTCCGGGACAGGGTCTCGTACGCAGTATTTT
CRSGTGSRTQYF
>TRBV28|-|TRBJ2-7|-
TGTGCCAGCAAATTGTGGGACGAGCAGTACTTC
CASKLWDEQYF
>TRBV15|-|TRBJ1-5|few
TGTGCCACCAAGGGGACGGGGGCTCAGCCCCAGCATTTT
CATKGTGAQPQHF
>TRBV6-1|TRBD1|TRBJ1-1|few
TGTGCCAGCAGCCTAGGAGGGACAGCCTTTATGAACACTGAAGCTTTCTTT
CASSLGGTAFMNTEAFF
>TRBV5-1|-|TRBJ1-1|many
TGCGCCAGCAGCTGGGACCCTAAGTCCACTGAAGCTTTCTTT
CASSWDPKSTEAFF
>TRBV7-9|TRBD2|TRBJ2-1|-
TGTGCCAGCAGCTTGTGGACTAGCGGGAGGGGGAATGAGCAGTTCTTC
CASSLWTSGRGNEQFF
>TRBV7-2|TRBD2|TRBJ2-1|few
TGTGCCAGCAGCCTCCAGCGGGGGGGCCACAATGAGCAGTTCTTC
CASSLQRGGHNEQFF
>TRBV5-8|-|TRBJ1-1|few
TGTGCCAGCAGTTTTAAGCGGACAAGGAGGAACACTGAAGCTTTCTTT
CASSFKRTRRNTEAFF
>TRBV4-3|-|TRBJ2-7|-
TGCGCCAGCAGCCAAGATTTTGAGGGGTACCCCTACGAGCAGTACTTC
CASSQDFEGYPYEQYF
>TRBV5-1|-|TRBJ2-7|few
TGCGCCAGCAGCTTGCCCGGGAGTGGGTCCGAGCAGTACTTC
CASSLPGSGSEQYF
>TRBV6-2/TRBV6-3|-|TRBJ2-7|-
TGTGCCAGCAGTTCCCCGGGACCAAGCTCCTACGAGCAGTACTTC
CASSSPGPSSYEQYF
>TRBV5-1|TRBD1|TRBJ2-7|few
TGCGCCAGCAGCTTGGCCGGGACAGGAGGATCCTACGAGCAGTACTTC
CASSLAGTGGSYEQYF
>TRBV10-3|-|TRBJ1-5|-
TGTGCCATCCTGGTAAATCAGCCCCAGCATTTT
CAILVNQPQHF
>TRBV7-3|TRBD1|TRBJ2-2|-
TGTGCCAGCAGCCCAGACAGGGTTGGGACCGGGGAGCTGTTTTTT
CASSPDRVGTGELFF
>TRBV18|-|TRBJ2-3|-
TGTGCCAGCTCACAGGCGACTTTCGGCCCAGATACGCAGTATTTT
CASSQATFGPDTQYF
>TRBV27|-|TRBJ1-6|-
TGTGCCAGCAGTTTCTCCTATAATTCACCCCTCCACTTT
CASSFSYNSPLHF
>TRBV12-3/TRBV12-4|TRBD1|TRBJ2-7|-
TGTGCCAGCAGTACTCGACAGGGTTACCACGAGCAGTACTTC
CASSTRQGYHEQYF
>TRBV10-3|TRBD1|TRBJ1-2|few
TGTGCCATCAGTGATGGAGGGGGCAGGTATGGCTACACCTTC
CAISDGGGRYGYTF
>TRBV7-2|-|TRBJ2-5|few
TGTGCCAGCAGCTTAGGAAAACGGAGGGAGACCCAGTACTTC
CASSLGKRRETQYF
>TRBV6-1|-|TRBJ1-5|-
TGTGCCAGCAGTGAGGCAGGTCGCGGCGGGAGCAATCAGCCCCAGCATTTT
CASSEAGRGGSNQPQHF
>TRBV12-3/TRBV12-4|TRBD2|TRBJ2-1|few
TGTGCCAGCAGCAGAGGGACTAGCCCAACAAATGAGCAGTTCTTC
CASSRGTSPTNEQFF
>TRBV6-2/TRBV6-3|-|TRBJ2-5|-
TGTGCCAGCAGTTACATTCCCTGGGAAGAAGAGACCCAGTACTTC
CASSYIPWEEETQYF
>TRBV30|TRBD2|TRBJ2-1|-
TGTGCCTGGGGAATAGCGGGGAGCTCCTACAATGAGCAGTTCTTC
CAWGIAGSSYNEQFF
>TRBV7-6|-|TRBJ2-1|many
TGTGCCAGCAGCTTTTCCGCAGGAGGCAATGAGCAGTTCTTC
CASSFSAGGNEQFF